This T cell receptor (beta chain) emerged from a study of blood T cell repertoires in COVID-19. Study-wide background: PBMCs, B-cell-depleted T cells, or T cells provided the cDNA or gDNA that made up the material.

Here immunoSEQ multiplex PCR was the method, and the copy in TCRdb shows in-frame clones only, minus some. The repertoire holds about 210,000 clones, with about 87% as singletons. V dropped 4 bases and J dropped 3 bases, with 4 bases sitting between them. The CDR3 contains 11 residues. Germline values: CDR1 DFQATT, CDR2 SNEGSKA (reference sequence). The chain has TRBV20-1 and TRBJ1-3; D gene unclear. The receptor comes from a man aged 25 to 40 who had recovered from COVID-19. The specimen was PBMCs or T cells enriched from blood (not recorded which). This chain's CDR3 is CSATFGNTIYF. In nucleotides, the CDR3 is TGCAGTGCTACGTTTGGAAACACCATATATTTT.